This T cell receptor (beta chain) stems from a study of T cell repertoires in cytomegalovirus infection. In the study overall: Epitope selection comprised recently identified HLA-C-restricted CMV epitopes and well-studied HLA-B-restricted CMV epitopes. Through public TCR beta signatures, both CMV infection and matching HLA type were indicated.

General observations from the study: The ex vivo response was dominated by HLA-C-restricted CMV-specific TCR beta clonotypes. Using cumulative public TCR beta family frequency, the authors identified those who carried CMV together with the relevant HLA.

Trimming cost V 2 bases and J 1 base, with 26 bases left between them. Germline assignment: CDR1 MNHEY and CDR2 SVGEGT. The CDR3 totals 20 residues. TCRdb recomputed calls from the reads with MiXCR, one row per CDR3 protein. The data show hundreds of thousands of distinct CDR3 sequences, with about 39% seen just once and about 41% held by the top ten. Details on this clonotype: Its cognate antigen is unknown.

The sample was cultured PBMCs, taken from culture after CMV antigen stimulation. This receptor was taken from a human donor in good health (CMV status not recorded). Some clones in this sample may be carry-over from other donors' samples. The genes are TRBV6-2 or TRBV6-3 and TRBJ1-1, with D perhaps matching TRBD1 (6 bases). CDR3 protein: CASSYPTSKDSGTRNTEAFF. CDR3 bases: TGTGCCAGCAGTTACCCCACCAGTAAAGACTCCGGGACAAGGAACACTGAAGCTTTCTTT.